The clone carrying this T cell receptor beta chain was observed a few times. What it binds is not known. The sample originates from a study of regulatory T cells in long-lasting Graves disease. Specified time point: newly diagnosed GD, antithyroid drugs for less than 3 months. Scientists built the TCR library using RNA that was extracted from PBMCs. The patients were enrolled through endocrinology in Xi'an, China. Arm-PCR of CDR3 regions and iRepertoire HTBI primers were the basis on which TCR beta libraries were built. A single record per CDR3 protein comes from TCRdb applying MiXCR to the multiplex PCR reads. The sample shows more than 450,000 distinct CDR3 sequences, about 12% of them seen only once. Whole-study results and caveats: It was in persistent disease that TRBV28, TRBJ1-2 and TRBJ2-5 were favored. With approximately 2,500 shared public clonotypes, persistent patients exceeded new patients, who shared 966.

The germline V gene encodes CDR1 LGHDT and CDR2 YNNKEL (reference sequence). The CDR3 runs to 14 residues. The germline V and J ends were trimmed by 1 base and 0 bases, with 6 bases remaining between them. The same data also went into a second study, on T cells in Graves' hyperthyroidism and ophthalmopathy. That paper notes: HTBI primers were employed in a first-round RT-PCR of the TCR CDR3.

Material: peripheral blood mononuclear cells (PBMCs), obtained at new diagnosis, from a patient treated with antithyroid drugs. The receptor was isolated from a woman aged 30 to 39 with Graves disease. The chain joins TRBV3-1 to TRBJ1-1, with D hard to call. The CDR3 nucleotides read TGTGCCAGCAGCCAAGGGATTTTGAACACTGAAGCTTTCTTT. Translated, it gives CASSQGILNTEAFF.